The rows below give T cell receptor beta chains drawn from one sample of a study of T cells after yellow fever vaccination. From the 5' RACE reads, TCRdb called clonotypes with MiXCR, one entry per CDR3 protein. The sample records 500,000 to 700,000 distinct CDR3 sequences, roughly a fifth being singletons. The source material was PBMCs, sampled 15 days after the yellow fever booster vaccination. Receptors were obtained from a man aged 30 to 45 who received the YFV17D yellow fever vaccine. The CDR3 runs from the conserved cysteine through the conserved F or W. D genes are given only for firm matches. Rows give clone size only sometimes, using once, few, many, or a class for an expanded clone.

D gene	V gene	clone size	J gene	CDR3 protein	CDR3 DNA
NA	TRBV19	NA	TRBJ2-1	CASSGGYEQFF	TGTGCCAGTAGCGGCGGTTATGAGCAGTTCTTC
NA	TRBV5-1	NA	TRBJ2-5	CASSLGFAAQYF	TGCGCCAGCAGCTTGGGTTTTGCGGCCCAGTACTTC
NA	TRBV29-1	few	TRBJ2-3	CSVAPSPGRADTQYF	TGCAGCGTTGCCCCCTCGCCGGGACGGGCAGATACGCAGTATTTT
NA	TRBV2	NA	TRBJ2-7	CASRGDHSYEQYF	TGTGCCAGCAGAGGAGACCACTCCTACGAGCAGTACTTC
TRBD1	TRBV6-2/TRBV6-3	NA	TRBJ2-3	CASSYEPGQASTDTQYF	TGTGCCAGCAGTTACGAGCCGGGACAGGCGAGCACAGATACGCAGTATTTT
NA	TRBV7-3	few	TRBJ2-1	CASSLGPGQYNEQFF	TGTGCCAGCAGCTTAGGGCCCGGACAATACAATGAGCAGTTCTTC
NA	TRBV9	NA	TRBJ2-5	CASSVRDAPETQYF	TGTGCCAGCAGCGTCCGGGACGCCCCAGAGACCCAGTACTTC
NA	TRBV29-1	few	TRBJ2-3	CSVFVGGAASTDTQYF	TGCAGCGTTTTTGTCGGTGGGGCGGCTAGCACAGATACGCAGTATTTT
NA	TRBV7-9	NA	TRBJ1-6	CASSSGQGVTPLHF	TGTGCCAGCAGCTCGGGGCAGGGTGTTACACCCCTCCACTTT
NA	TRBV18	NA	TRBJ1-2	CASSPKGVAGDGYTF	TGTGCCAGCTCACCAAAAGGCGTGGCAGGGGATGGCTACACCTTC
NA	TRBV5-1	NA	TRBJ1-6	CASKKGDNNSPLHF	TGCGCCAGCAAGAAGGGCGACAATAATTCACCCCTCCACTTT
TRBD2	TRBV20-1	few	TRBJ2-7	CSAAGLAGEQYF	TGCAGTGCCGCCGGACTAGCTGGTGAGCAGTACTTC
NA	TRBV5-1	few	TRBJ2-3	CASSLVLADTQYF	TGCGCCAGCAGCTTGGTTTTGGCAGATACGCAGTATTTT
NA	TRBV12-5	NA	TRBJ2-2	CASGRRSGVATGELFF	TGTGCTAGTGGTCGTCGGTCAGGGGTGGCCACCGGGGAGCTGTTTTTT